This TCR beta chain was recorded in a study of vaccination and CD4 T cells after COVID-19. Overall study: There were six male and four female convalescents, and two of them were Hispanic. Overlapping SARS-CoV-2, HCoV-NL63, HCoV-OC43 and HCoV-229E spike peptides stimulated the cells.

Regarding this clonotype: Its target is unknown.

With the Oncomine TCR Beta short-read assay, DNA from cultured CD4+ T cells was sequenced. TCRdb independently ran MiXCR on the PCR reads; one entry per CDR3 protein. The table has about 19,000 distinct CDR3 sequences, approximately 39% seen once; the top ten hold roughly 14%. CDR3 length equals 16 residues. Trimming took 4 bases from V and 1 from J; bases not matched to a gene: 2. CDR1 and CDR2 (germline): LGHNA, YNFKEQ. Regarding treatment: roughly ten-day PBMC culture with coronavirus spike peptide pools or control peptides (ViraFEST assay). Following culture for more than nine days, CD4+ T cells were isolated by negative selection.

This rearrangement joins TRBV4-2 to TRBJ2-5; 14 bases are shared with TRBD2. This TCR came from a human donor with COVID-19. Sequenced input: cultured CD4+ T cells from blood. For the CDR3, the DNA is TGTGCCAGCAGCCCGACTAGCGGGGGGGTCCAAGAGACCCAGTACTTC. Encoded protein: CASSPTSGGVQETQYF.